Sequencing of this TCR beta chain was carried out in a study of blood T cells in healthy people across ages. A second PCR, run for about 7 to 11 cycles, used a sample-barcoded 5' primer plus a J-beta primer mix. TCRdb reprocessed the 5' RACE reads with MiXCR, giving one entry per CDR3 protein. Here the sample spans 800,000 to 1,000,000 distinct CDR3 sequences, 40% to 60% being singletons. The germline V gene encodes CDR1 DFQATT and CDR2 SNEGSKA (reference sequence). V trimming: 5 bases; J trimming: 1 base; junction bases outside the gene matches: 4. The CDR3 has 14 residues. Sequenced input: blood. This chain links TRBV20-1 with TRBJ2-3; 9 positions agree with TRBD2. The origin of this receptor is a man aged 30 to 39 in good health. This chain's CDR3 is CSACRLAGTDTQYF. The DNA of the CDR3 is TGCAGTGCTTGCCGACTAGCGGGCACAGATACGCAGTATTTT.